The 31 T cell receptor beta chains below were found in one sample sequenced in a study of cytomegalovirus exposure and HLA in healthy donors. The PCR had 60 Vbeta and 13 Jbeta primers. Produced via immunoSEQ multiplex PCR; TCRdb's table is partial and in-frame only. The sample lists hundreds of thousands of clones, around 78% occurring once. Sequenced input: PBMCs. The receptors derive from a boy aged 10-17 years in good health and CMV-seronegative.

The rearrangement joins TRBV7-9 to TRBJ2-1, with D hard to call. Germline assignment: CDR1 SEHNR and CDR2 FQNEAQ (reference sequence). Trimming shortened V by 3 bases and J by 7 bases, and 10 bases separated the two germline ends. The CDR3 covers 13 residues. DNA of the CDR3: TGTGCCAGCAGCTTTAGTTTGGAGAATGAGCAGTTCTTC. Amino acid sequence: CASSFSLENEQFF.

This chain joins TRBV29-1 and TRBJ2-7; 7 nucleotides agree with TRBD2. The ends lost 6 bases at V and 3 bases at J; junction bases unmatched: 5. The CDR3 loop spans 12 amino acids. CDR1 and CDR2 from the germline V gene are SQVTM and ANQGSEA. Here the CDR3 DNA reads TGCAGCGTGGGAACGGGGGGCTACGAGCAGTACTTC. Encoded protein: CSVGTGGYEQYF.

The rearrangement joins TRBV20-1 to TRBJ2-1; D call uncertain. This CDR3 is 11 amino acids long. The V end lost 1 base, the J end lost 7 bases, and 5 bases lay between the germline ends. Germline V gives CDR1 DFQATT, CDR2 SNEGSKA (reference sequence). The CDR3 protein is CSARAVNEQFF. DNA for the CDR3: TGCAGTGCTAGAGCGGTAAATGAGCAGTTCTTC.

This chain uses TRBV9 with TRBJ1-2, with TRBD1 as a possible D gene (5 bases). This CDR3 contains 11 residues. Trimming left V 7 bases short and J 9 bases short, with 13 bases between. Germline-derived CDR1 and CDR2 are SGDLS and YYNGEE. CDR3 bases: TGTGCCAGCGGCGGGGGGAGGAGCTACACCTTC. Translated, it gives CASGGGRSYTF. Full variable domain (missing parts from reference TRBV9 and TRBJ1-2): DSGVTQTPKHLITATGQRVTLRCSPRSGDLSVYWYQQSLDQGLQFLIQYYNGEERAKGNILERFSAQQFPDLHSELNLSSLELGDSALYFCASGGGRSYTFGSGTRLTVV.

The chain links TRBV7-8 to TRBJ2-2; D possibly corresponds to TRBD2 (6 bases). Germline values: CDR1 SGHVS, CDR2 FQNEAQ. V was trimmed by 3 bases and J by 5 bases, leaving 13 bases between them. The CDR3 length is 15 residues. CDR3 sequence reads: CASSLVSSATGELFF. CDR3 coding DNA: TGTGCCAGCAGCTTGGTCTCTAGCGCTACCGGGGAGCTGTTTTTT.

The chain employs TRBV6-5 and TRBJ2-5, with TRBD1 as a possible D gene (5 bases). The J call is in doubt because the DNA end fits TRBJ2-7 better. The V gene's germline CDR1 is MNHEY and CDR2 SVGAGI. The CDR3 sequence is 13 residues long. CDR3 DNA: TGTGCCAGCAGCCGACAGACGACCTACGAGCAGTACTTC. Translated, it gives CASSRQTTYEQYF.

V gene TRBV5-6 combines with J gene TRBJ1-4; TRBD1 aligns across 9 bases. The germline gives CDR1 SGHDT, CDR2 YYEEEE. CDR3 length: 15 amino acids. With V trimmed by 3 bases and J by 4 bases, 4 bases remained unmatched. The CDR3 is CASSSGTGINEKLFF. CDR3 coding DNA: TGTGCCAGCAGCTCCGGGACAGGGATTAATGAAAAACTGTTTTTT.

The rearrangement links TRBV19 to TRBJ2-7, with TRBD1 identical over 9 bases. The junction had 6 bases not matched to a gene; V was cut back by 5 bases and J by 4 bases. Per germline, CDR1 LNHDA and CDR2 SQIVND (reference sequence). The CDR3 has 14 amino acids. CDR3 amino acids: CASSAQGAVYEQYF. CDR3 DNA sequence: TGTGCCAGTAGTGCACAGGGGGCGGTATACGAGCAGTACTTC.

The chain links TRBV6-5 to TRBJ2-7; D gene uncertain. Per germline, CDR1 MNHEY and CDR2 SVGAGI. Between the trimmed V and J ends, which lost 4 bases and 4 bases, there was a span of 5 bases. The CDR3 is made up of 11 amino acids. The DNA for the CDR3 is TGTGCCAGCAGTTCCCCGTACGAGCAGTACTTC. This gives the protein CASSSPYEQYF.

The rearrangement joins TRBV27 to TRBJ2-7; maybe TRBD1 (6 bases). CDR3 length: 14 residues. CDR1 and CDR2 from the germline V gene are MNHEY and SMNVEV (reference sequence). V was pared by 7 bases and J by 6 bases, with 19 bases between. CDR3 loop: CASTITGRGSEQYF. Here the CDR3 DNA reads TGTGCCAGCACTATAACGGGCAGGGGAAGCGAGCAGTACTTC.

V usage is TRBV10-1 and J usage is TRBJ2-5, with 8 bases matching TRBD1. The CDR3 consists of 16 residues. Germline V gene lookup returns CDR1 WNHNN and CDR2 SYGVQD (reference sequence). V was clipped by 3 bases and J by 5 bases; unmatched bases: 11. The CDR3 DNA reads as TGCGCCAGCAGTGACCCTTCTCTGACAGGGGAGGAGACCCAGTACTTC. Translation: CASSDPSLTGEETQYF.

Only a few counts were recorded for this clone. The CDR3 loop is CASARYSGEGTDTQYF. Written as DNA, the CDR3 is TGTGCCAGCGCTCGATATTCGGGGGAAGGCACAGATACGCAGTATTTT. The chain joins TRBV6-6 to TRBJ2-3, with a tentative D call TRBD2 (6 bases). CDR3 length equals 16 residues. Germline lookup yields CDR1 MNHNY and CDR2 SVGAGI (reference sequence). The ends were cut back, 8 bases at V and 1 base at J, with 19 bases in the middle.

The rearrangement joins TRBV2 to TRBJ1-2; tentative D call: TRBD1 (5 bases). The germline V and J ends were trimmed by 1 base and 3 bases, with 15 bases remaining between them. The V gene's germline CDR1 is SNHLY and CDR2 FYNNEI. The CDR3 runs to 16 residues. The CDR3 loop is CASSEGVRGRDYGYTF. DNA for the CDR3: TGTGCCAGCAGTGAAGGCGTAAGGGGCCGGGACTATGGCTACACCTTC. Based on the CDR3 plus reference TRBV2 and TRBJ1-2, the full variable domain is EPEVTQTPSHQVTQMGQEVILRCVPISNHLYFYWYRQILGQKVEFLVSFYNNEISEKSEIFDDQFSVERPDGSNFTLKIRSTKLEDSAMYFCASSEGVRGRDYGYTFGSGTRLTVV.

The rearrangement uses TRBV6-1 and TRBJ1-5; D is undetermined. CDR3 size: 14 residues. Trimming removed 4 bases at V and 4 bases at J, with 11 bases between. The germline CDR1 and CDR2 sequences are MNHNS and SASEGT. The CDR3 DNA reads as TGTGCCAGCAGTGTCGGCAGGACTAATCAGCCCCAGCATTTT. Protein: CASSVGRTNQPQHF.

The chain has TRBV5-4 and TRBJ1-6, with TRBD1 matching 7 bases. The CDR3 length is 14 residues. CDR1 SGHNT and CDR2 YYREEE come from the germline V gene (reference sequence). J was trimmed by 7 bases and V by 0 bases; bases with no gene match: 1. Here the CDR3 DNA reads TGTGCCAGCAGCTTGGAACAGGGGAATTCACCCCTCCACTTT. This codes for CASSLEQGNSPLHF. Variable domain in full (rest from reference TRBV5-4 and TRBJ1-6): ETGVTQSPTHLIKTRGQQVTLRCSSQSGHNTVSWYQQALGQGPQFIFQYYREEENGRGNFPPRFSGLQFPNYSSELNVNALELDDSALYLCASSLEQGNSPLHFGNGTRLTVT.

There are a few counts of this clone. The chain employs TRBV5-6 and TRBJ2-5; 11 positions match TRBD2. V was pared by 4 bases and J by 3 bases, with 2 bases of the junction left unmatched. In germline, CDR1 is SGHDT, CDR2 YYEEEE. The CDR3 length is 14 residues. Written as DNA, the CDR3 is TGTGCCAGCAGCCGTAGCGGGGGGGAAGAGACCCAGTACTTC. Residues: CASSRSGGEETQYF.

The rearrangement joins TRBV5-8 to TRBJ2-3; possible D gene TRBD2, 6 bases. CDR3 length equals 14 residues. Germline V gene data show CDR1 as SGHTS and CDR2 as YDEGEE. V lost 0 bases and J lost 1, with 6 bases in between. This chain's CDR3 is CASSLGEGTDTQYF. In DNA form, the CDR3 reads TGTGCCAGCAGCTTGGGGGAGGGCACAGATACGCAGTATTTT.

The rearrangement joins TRBV2 to TRBJ1-2, with 12 nucleotides matching TRBD1. From germline, CDR1 is SNHLY and CDR2 FYNNEI. Losses at the gene ends were 3 bases for V and 2 bases for J; bases not matched to a gene: 7. CDR3 size: 17 residues. CDR3 sequence reads: CASSDRDRGLRNYGYTF. The DNA for the CDR3 is TGTGCCAGCAGTGATCGGGACAGGGGGCTTCGGAACTATGGCTACACCTTC. Full variable domain (rest looked up from reference TRBV2 and TRBJ1-2): EPEVTQTPSHQVTQMGQEVILRCVPISNHLYFYWYRQILGQKVEFLVSFYNNEISEKSEIFDDQFSVERPDGSNFTLKIRSTKLEDSAMYFCASSDRDRGLRNYGYTFGSGTRLTVV.

CDR3 sequence: CASSLGGTNNYGYTF. The CDR3 bases are TGTGCCAGCAGCTTAGGAGGTACTAATAACTATGGCTACACCTTC. The rearrangement joins TRBV7-9 to TRBJ1-2; D is ambiguous. V gave up 1 base and J gave up 1 base, with 10 bases separating them. The CDR3 is 15 amino acids. Germline CDR1 reads SEHNR; CDR2 reads FQNEAQ (reference sequence).

CDR3 DNA: TGCGCCAGCAGTGAGATCGCCAGGGGGCCCTATGGCTACACCTTC. Protein product: CASSEIARGPYGYTF. This chain joins TRBV10-1 and TRBJ1-2, with 8 positions matching TRBD1. The CDR3 loop spans 15 amino acids. The germline V gene encodes CDR1 WNHNN and CDR2 SYGVQD (reference sequence). The V and J ends lost 2 bases and 4 bases, in that order; junction bases with no gene match: 6.

The chain links TRBV18 to TRBJ2-7, with unresolved D. V was pared by 1 base and J by 3 bases, with 10 bases between. Per germline, CDR1 KGHSH and CDR2 LQKENI. The CDR3 covers 14 residues. The CDR3 coding sequence is TGTGCCAGCTCACCACTGGCTGCCAACTACGAGCAGTACTTC. It translates to CASSPLAANYEQYF. Looking up the rest from reference TRBV18 and TRBJ2-7 gives the full variable domain: NAGVMQNPRHLVRRRGQEARLRCSPMKGHSHVYWYRQLPEEGLKFMVYLQKENIIDESGMPKERFSAEFPKEGPSILRIQQVVRGDSAAYFCASSPLAANYEQYFGPGTRLTVT.

This sequence joins TRBV4-1 and TRBJ1-4, with TRBD1 matching 7 bases. Trimming removed 4 bases from V and 4 bases from J; junction bases left unmatched: 3. The CDR3 consists of 14 residues. Germline loops: CDR1 MGHRA, CDR2 YSYEKL. The CDR3 here is CASSRTGVNEKLFF. For the CDR3, the DNA is TGCGCCAGCAGCCGGACAGGAGTTAATGAAAAACTGTTTTTT.

The chain is built from TRBV6-5 and TRBJ1-2; weak D call: TRBD1 (6 bases). This CDR3 has 14 residues. V shed 6 bases and J shed 4 bases, with 15 bases lying between them. Germline assignment: CDR1 MNHEY and CDR2 SVGAGI. The CDR3 reads CASRFGQPPYGYTF. The CDR3 nucleotides are TGTGCCAGCAGATTTGGACAGCCTCCCTATGGCTACACCTTC.

The chain uses TRBV18 and TRBJ2-5, with 7 bases lining up with TRBD1. The ends lost 4 bases at V and 5 bases at J; junction bases unmatched: 7. The CDR3 contains 14 residues. Germline V gives CDR1 KGHSH, CDR2 LQKENI. CDR3 residues: CASSLGQRAETQYF. The CDR3 DNA is TGTGCCAGCTCACTGGGACAGCGCGCTGAGACCCAGTACTTC. Full variable domain (remainder filled in from reference TRBV18 and TRBJ2-5): NAGVMQNPRHLVRRRGQEARLRCSPMKGHSHVYWYRQLPEEGLKFMVYLQKENIIDESGMPKERFSAEFPKEGPSILRIQQVVRGDSAAYFCASSLGQRAETQYFGPGTRLLVL.

With regard to this clone: Likely a read error: the CDR3 ends without its conserved phenylalanine or tryptophan. The rearrangement links TRBV30 to TRBJ1-2, with D possibly matching TRBD1 (5 bases). Trimming shortened V by 0 bases and J by 8 bases, and 16 bases separated the two germline ends. Germline V gene data show CDR1 as GTSNPN and CDR2 as SVGIG (reference sequence). The CDR3 has 14 amino acids. The CDR3 DNA reads TGTGCCTGGAGTGTAGGGGCAGGATATTGGGGCTACACCCTC. Protein product: CAWSVGAGYWGYTL.

V is TRBV5-1 and J is TRBJ1-1, with D perhaps matching TRBD1 (5 bases). V dropped 4 bases and J dropped 0 bases, with 16 bases sitting between them. This CDR3 comprises 16 residues. CDR1 is SGHRS, CDR2 YFSETQ, per germline. In DNA, the CDR3 is TGCGCCAGCAGCCCCTACGGGGGAGGGTTGAACACTGAAGCTTTCTTT. Translating it yields CASSPYGGGLNTEAFF.

This clone was recorded only once. This rearrangement joins TRBV7-9 to TRBJ1-6, with D maybe TRBD1 (5 bases). This CDR3 spans 14 amino acids. From germline, CDR1 is SEHNR and CDR2 FQNEAQ (reference sequence). V dropped 2 bases and J dropped 8 bases, with 10 bases sitting between them. CDR3: CASSLQGIYSPLHF. In DNA, the CDR3 is TGTGCCAGCAGCTTACAGGGAATTTATTCACCCCTCCACTTT.

The chain uses TRBV19 and TRBJ1-1; D perhaps matches TRBD1 (6 bases). V dropped 10 bases and J dropped 4 bases, with 19 bases sitting between them. Germline values: CDR1 LNHDA, CDR2 SQIVND (reference sequence). The CDR3 has 14 residues. CDR3 in amino acids: CATSLWGGRTEAFF. In DNA, the CDR3 is TGTGCCACGTCCCTCTGGGGGGGCCGCACTGAAGCTTTCTTT.

The rearrangement joins TRBV11-3 to TRBJ2-1; D perhaps matches TRBD2 (7 bases). V lost 3 bases and J lost 6, with 15 bases in between. CDR1 is SGHNT, CDR2 YENEEA, per germline. The CDR3 has 15 residues. CDR3 coding DNA: TGTGCCAGCAGCTTCCGACTAGCCAGGGGCAATGAGCAGTTCTTC. Translating gives CASSFRLARGNEQFF.

The genes are TRBV7-9 and TRBJ1-5; D not resolved. The CDR3 consists of 13 residues. CDR1 is SEHNR, CDR2 FQNEAQ, per germline (reference sequence). The V end was cut by 5 bases, the J end by 6 bases, with 11 bases between. The CDR3 loop reads CASSRGGSQPQHF. For the CDR3, the DNA is TGTGCCAGCAGCCGCGGTGGGAGTCAGCCCCAGCATTTT.

In this sample, this clone turned up once. The chain recombines TRBV7-9 with TRBJ1-5; 9 nucleotides align to TRBD1. The CDR3 length is 17 residues. Germline CDR1 reads SEHNR; CDR2 reads FQNEAQ (reference sequence). The trim removed 1 base at V and 6 bases at J, leaving 10 bases unmatched. The DNA of the CDR3 is TGTGCCAGCAGCTTAGGGACAGGGGATACCCGTGCTCAGCCCCAGCATTTT. Its protein is CASSLGTGDTRAQPQHF.